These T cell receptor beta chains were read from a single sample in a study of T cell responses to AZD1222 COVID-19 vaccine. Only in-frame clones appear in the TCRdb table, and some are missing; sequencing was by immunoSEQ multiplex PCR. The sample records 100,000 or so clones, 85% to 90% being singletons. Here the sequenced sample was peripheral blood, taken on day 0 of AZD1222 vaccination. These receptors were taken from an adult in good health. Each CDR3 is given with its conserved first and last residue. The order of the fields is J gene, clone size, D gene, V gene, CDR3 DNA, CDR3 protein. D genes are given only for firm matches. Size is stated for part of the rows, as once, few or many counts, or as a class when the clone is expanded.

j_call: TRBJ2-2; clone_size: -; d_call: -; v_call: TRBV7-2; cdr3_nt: TGTGCCAGCAGCTTAGATCAGCGGCTCGGGGAGCTGTTTTTT; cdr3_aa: CASSLDQRLGELFF
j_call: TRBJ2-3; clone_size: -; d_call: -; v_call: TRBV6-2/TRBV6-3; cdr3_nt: TGTGCCAGCAGCTCAATCCGACAGCGTCAAACCACAGATACGCAGTATTTT; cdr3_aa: CASSSIRQRQTTDTQYF
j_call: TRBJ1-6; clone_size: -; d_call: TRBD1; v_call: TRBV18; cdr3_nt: TGTGCCAGCTCATCGGACAGGGGGACTAATTCACCCCTCCACTTT; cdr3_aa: CASSSDRGTNSPLHF
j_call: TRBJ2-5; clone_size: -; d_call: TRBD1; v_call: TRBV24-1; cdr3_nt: TGTGCCACACGAAGAAGGGGACAGACGAACCAAGAGACCCAGTACTTC; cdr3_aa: CATRRRGQTNQETQYF
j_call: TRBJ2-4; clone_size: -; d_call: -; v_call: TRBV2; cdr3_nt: TGTGCCAGCAAGGGCGAGCACATTCAGTACTTC; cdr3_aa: CASKGEHIQYF
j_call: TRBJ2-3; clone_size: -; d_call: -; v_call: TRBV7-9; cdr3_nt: TGTGCCAGCAGTCCTCCGGGGCAAGGGGATACGCAGTATTTT; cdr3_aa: CASSPPGQGDTQYF
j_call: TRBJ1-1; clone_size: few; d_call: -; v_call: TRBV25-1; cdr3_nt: TGTGCCAGCCACGGCGGGACTACTGAAGCTTTCTTT; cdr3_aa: CASHGGTTEAFF
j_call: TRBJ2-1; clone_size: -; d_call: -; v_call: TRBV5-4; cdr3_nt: TGTGCCAGCAGCTCGGACACCCGTACGTCCAATGAGCAGTTCTTC; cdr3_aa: CASSSDTRTSNEQFF
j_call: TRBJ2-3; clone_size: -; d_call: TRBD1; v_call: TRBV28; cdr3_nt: TGTGCCAGCCGCACAGGGGCCACAGATACGCAGTATTTT; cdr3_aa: CASRTGATDTQYF
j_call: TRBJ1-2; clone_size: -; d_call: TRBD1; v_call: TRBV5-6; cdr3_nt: TGTGCCAGCAGCTCGGACAGGAAGTATGGCTACACCTTC; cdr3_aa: CASSSDRKYGYTF
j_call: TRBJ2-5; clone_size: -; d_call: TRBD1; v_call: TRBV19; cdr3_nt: TGTGCCAGTAGTATAGAGACGGGACAGGGGAAAGAGACCCAGTACTTC; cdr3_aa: CASSIETGQGKETQYF
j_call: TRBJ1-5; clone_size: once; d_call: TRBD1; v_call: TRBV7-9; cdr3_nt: TGTGCCAGCAGCGAAGACAGGGGAAATCAGCCCCAGCATTTT; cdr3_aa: CASSEDRGNQPQHF
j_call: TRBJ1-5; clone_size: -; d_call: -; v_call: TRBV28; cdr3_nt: TGTGCCAGCAGTCCACGGTTCTCAAGGGGCAATCAGCCCCAGCATTTT; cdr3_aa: CASSPRFSRGNQPQHF
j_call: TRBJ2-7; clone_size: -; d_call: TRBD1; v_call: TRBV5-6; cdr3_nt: TGTGCCAGCAGCCAATTAGGGACAGGGTCCTACGAGCAGTACTTC; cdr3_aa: CASSQLGTGSYEQYF
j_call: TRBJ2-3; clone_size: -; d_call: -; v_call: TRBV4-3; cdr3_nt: TGCGCCAGCAGCCAAGAATTGCGCACAGATACGCAGTATTTT; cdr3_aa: CASSQELRTDTQYF
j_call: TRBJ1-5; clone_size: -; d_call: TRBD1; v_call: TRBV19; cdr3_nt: TGTGCCAGTAGCAAGCAACAGGGGGCGATGTATCAGCCCCAGCATTTT; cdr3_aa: CASSKQQGAMYQPQHF
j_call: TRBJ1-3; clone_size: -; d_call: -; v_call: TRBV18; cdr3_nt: TGTGCCAGCTCACCACCTGGAGGGGTCAGCTCTGGAAACACCATATATTTT; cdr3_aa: CASSPPGGVSSGNTIYF
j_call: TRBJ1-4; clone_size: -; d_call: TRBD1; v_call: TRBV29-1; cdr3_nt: TGCAGCGGACAGGGACTAAATGAAAAACTGTTTTTT; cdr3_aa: CSGQGLNEKLFF
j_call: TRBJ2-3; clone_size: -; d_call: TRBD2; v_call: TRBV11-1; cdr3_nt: TGTGCCAGCAGCCGCGATAGCGGGAAGGGCACAGATACGCAGTATTTT; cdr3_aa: CASSRDSGKGTDTQYF
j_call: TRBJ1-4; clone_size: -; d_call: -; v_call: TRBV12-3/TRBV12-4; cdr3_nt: TGTGCCAGCAGCCTCAGGGTTGCGGAAAAACTGTTTTTT; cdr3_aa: CASSLRVAEKLFF
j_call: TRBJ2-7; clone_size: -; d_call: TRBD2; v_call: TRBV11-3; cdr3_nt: TGTGCCAGCAGCTTAGGGCTAGCGGGCGAGCAGTACTTC; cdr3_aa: CASSLGLAGEQYF
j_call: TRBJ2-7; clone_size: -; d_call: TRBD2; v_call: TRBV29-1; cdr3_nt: TGCAGCGTGGGGAGACTAGCGGGAGTTAACGAGCAGTACTTC; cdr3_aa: CSVGRLAGVNEQYF
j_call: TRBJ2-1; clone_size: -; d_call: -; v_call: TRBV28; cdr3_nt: TGTGCCAGCACCTCAGATCCGAGCTCCTACAATGAGCAGTTCTTC; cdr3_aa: CASTSDPSSYNEQFF
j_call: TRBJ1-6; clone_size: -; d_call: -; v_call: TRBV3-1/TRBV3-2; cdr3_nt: TGTGCCAGCAGCCAGGTGGGACCCCTATGTTCACCCCTCCACTTT; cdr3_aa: CASSQVGPLCSPLHF
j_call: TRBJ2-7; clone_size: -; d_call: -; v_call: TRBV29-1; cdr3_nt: TGCAGCGTTGAAGTCCCCTACAGGGAGCAGTACTTC; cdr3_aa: CSVEVPYREQYF
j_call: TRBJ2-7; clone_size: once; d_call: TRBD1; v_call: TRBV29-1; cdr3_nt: TGCAGCGTGGGGCCGACAGGGGGAGGATACGAGCAGTACTTC; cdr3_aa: CSVGPTGGGYEQYF
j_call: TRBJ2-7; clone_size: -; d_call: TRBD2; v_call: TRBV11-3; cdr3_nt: TGTGCCAGCAGCTTAGATCTCGGCGGGAGGGCCGAAATTACTTACGAGCAGTACTTC; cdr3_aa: CASSLDLGGRAEITYEQYF
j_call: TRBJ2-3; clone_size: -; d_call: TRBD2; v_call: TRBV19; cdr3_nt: TGTGCCAGTAGTGGGGGGGGTATGTATTCAGATACGCAGTATTTT; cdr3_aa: CASSGGGMYSDTQYF
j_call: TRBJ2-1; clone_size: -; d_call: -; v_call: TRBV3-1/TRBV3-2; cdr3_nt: TGTGCCAGCAGCCAAGTACAGGGCAATGAGCAGTTCTTC; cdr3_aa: CASSQVQGNEQFF
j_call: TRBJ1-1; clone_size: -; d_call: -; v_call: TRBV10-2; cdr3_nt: TGCGCCAGCAGTGCTAACACTGAAGCTTTCTTT; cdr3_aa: CASSANTEAFF
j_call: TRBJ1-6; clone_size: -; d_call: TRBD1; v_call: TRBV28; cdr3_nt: TGTGCCACCAGTAGGGACAGGGGGCCTCGTAATTCACCCCTCCACTTT; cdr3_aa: CATSRDRGPRNSPLHF
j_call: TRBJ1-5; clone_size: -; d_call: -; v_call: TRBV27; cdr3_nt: TGTGCCAGCAAGGGGCAGCCCCAGCATTTT; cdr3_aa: CASKGQPQHF
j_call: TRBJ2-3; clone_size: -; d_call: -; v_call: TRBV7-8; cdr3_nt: TGTGCCAGCAGCTTAGCGGGGTGGGCAGATACGCAGTATTTT; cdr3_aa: CASSLAGWADTQYF
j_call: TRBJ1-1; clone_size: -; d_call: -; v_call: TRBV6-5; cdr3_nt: TGTGCCAGCATTCAACAGACTGAAGCTTTCTTT; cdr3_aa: CASIQQTEAFF
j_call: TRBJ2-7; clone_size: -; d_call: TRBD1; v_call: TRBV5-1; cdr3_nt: TGCGCCAGCAGCTTAAGACAGGACAGGGGCGAGCAGTACTTC; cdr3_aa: CASSLRQDRGEQYF
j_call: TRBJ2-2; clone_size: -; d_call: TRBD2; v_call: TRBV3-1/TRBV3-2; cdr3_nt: TGTGCCAGCAGCCAACTCACTAGCGCGACGAACACCGGGGAGCTGTTTTTT; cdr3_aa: CASSQLTSATNTGELFF
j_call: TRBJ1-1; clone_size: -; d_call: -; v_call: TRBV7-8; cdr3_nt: TGTGCCAGCAGCTTAGCGCGTCGGACTGAAGCTTTCTTT; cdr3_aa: CASSLARRTEAFF
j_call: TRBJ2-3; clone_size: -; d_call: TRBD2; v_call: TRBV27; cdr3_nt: TGTGCCAGCAGTCGAGCGGGAGGGAGGCCAGATACGCAGTATTTT; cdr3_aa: CASSRAGGRPDTQYF
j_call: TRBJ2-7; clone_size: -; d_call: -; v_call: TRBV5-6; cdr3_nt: TGTGCCAGCAGCCAGCCAGGGAATCTCGACGAGCAGTACTTC; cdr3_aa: CASSQPGNLDEQYF
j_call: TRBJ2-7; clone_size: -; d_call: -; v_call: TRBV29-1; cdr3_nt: TGCAGCGTTGAATCCGGGGACGAGCAGTACTTC; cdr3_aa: CSVESGDEQYF
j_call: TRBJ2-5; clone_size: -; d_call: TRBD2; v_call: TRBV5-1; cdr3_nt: TGCGCCAGCAGCCCCGATCTAGCGGGAGGAGGAGAGACCCAGTACTTC; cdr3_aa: CASSPDLAGGGETQYF
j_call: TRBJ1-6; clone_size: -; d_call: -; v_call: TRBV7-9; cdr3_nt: TGTGCCAGCAGCCGTCTCAGCGGCGGGCTCGGGAATTCACCCCTCCACTTT; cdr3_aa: CASSRLSGGLGNSPLHF